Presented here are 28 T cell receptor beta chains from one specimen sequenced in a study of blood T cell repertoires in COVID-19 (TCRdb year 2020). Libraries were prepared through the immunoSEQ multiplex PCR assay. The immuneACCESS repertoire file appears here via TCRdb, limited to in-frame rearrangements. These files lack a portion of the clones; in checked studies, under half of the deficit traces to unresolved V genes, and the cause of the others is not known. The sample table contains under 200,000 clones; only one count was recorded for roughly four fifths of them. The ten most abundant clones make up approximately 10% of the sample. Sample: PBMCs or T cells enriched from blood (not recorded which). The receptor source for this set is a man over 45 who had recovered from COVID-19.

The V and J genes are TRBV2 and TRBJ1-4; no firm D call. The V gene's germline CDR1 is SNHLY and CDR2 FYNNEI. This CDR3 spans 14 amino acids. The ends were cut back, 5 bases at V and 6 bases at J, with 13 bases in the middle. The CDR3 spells CASSSGRGHEKLFF. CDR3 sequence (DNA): TGTGCCAGCAGTTCCGGCAGAGGCCATGAAAAACTGTTTTTT.

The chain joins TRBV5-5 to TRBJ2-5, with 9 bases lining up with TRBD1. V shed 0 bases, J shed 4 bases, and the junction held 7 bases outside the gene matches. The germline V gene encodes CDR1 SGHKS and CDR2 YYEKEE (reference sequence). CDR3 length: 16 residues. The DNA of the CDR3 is TGTGCCAGCAGCTTGGGTCATACAGGGGGCGGAGAGACCCAGTACTTC. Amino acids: CASSLGHTGGGETQYF.

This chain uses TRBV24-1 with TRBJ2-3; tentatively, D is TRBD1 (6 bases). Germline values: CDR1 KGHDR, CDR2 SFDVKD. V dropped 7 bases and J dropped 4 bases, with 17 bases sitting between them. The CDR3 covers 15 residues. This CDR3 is CATSSRGSGADTQYF. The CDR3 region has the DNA TGTGCCACCAGCTCGAGGGGGAGTGGCGCAGATACGCAGTATTTT.

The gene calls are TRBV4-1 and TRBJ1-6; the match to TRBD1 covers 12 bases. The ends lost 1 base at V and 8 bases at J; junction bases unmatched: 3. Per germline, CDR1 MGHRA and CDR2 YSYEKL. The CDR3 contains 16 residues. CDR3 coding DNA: TGCGCCAGCAGCCAAGCGGGACAGGGGGCGTATTCACCCCTCCACTTT. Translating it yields CASSQAGQGAYSPLHF.

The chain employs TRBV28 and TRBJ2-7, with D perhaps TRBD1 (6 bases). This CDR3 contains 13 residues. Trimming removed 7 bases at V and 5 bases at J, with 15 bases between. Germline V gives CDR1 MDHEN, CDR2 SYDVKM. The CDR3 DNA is TGTGCCAGCAATCGGCAGGGGAGAGACGAGCAGTACTTC. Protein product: CASNRQGRDEQYF.

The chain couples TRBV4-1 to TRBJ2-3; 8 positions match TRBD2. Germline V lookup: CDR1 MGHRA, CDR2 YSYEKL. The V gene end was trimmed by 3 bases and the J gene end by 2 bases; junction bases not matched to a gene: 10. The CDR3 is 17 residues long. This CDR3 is CASSHLPGGGPTDTQYF. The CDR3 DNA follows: TGCGCCAGCAGCCACCTTCCAGGCGGGGGGCCCACAGATACGCAGTATTTT.

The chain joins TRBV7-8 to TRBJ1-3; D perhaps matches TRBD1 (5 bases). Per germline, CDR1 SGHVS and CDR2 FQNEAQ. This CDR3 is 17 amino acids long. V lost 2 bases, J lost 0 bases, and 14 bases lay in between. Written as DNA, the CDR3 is TGTGCCAGCAGCTTAATCTCCAGGGCCAACTCTGGAAACACCATATATTTT. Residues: CASSLISRANSGNTIYF.

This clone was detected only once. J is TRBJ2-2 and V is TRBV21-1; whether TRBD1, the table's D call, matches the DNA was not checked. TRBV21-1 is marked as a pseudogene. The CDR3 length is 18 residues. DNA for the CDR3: TGTGCCAGCAGCATTTCATCAGGGGGCTTAATTTACACCGGGGAGCTGTTTTTT. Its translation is CASSISSGGLIYTGELFF.

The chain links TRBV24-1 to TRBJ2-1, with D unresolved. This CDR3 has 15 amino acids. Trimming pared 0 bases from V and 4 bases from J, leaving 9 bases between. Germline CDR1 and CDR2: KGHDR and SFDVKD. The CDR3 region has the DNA TGTGCCACCAGTGATTTGTCCCAGGATTACAATGAGCAGTTCTTC. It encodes CATSDLSQDYNEQFF.

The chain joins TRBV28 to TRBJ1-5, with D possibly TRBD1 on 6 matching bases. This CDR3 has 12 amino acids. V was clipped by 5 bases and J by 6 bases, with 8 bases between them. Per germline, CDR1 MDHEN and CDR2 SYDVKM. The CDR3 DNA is TGTGCCAGCAGTCCAGGGGTTCAGCCCCAGCATTTT. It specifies CASSPGVQPQHF. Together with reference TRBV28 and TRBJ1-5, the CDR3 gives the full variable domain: DVKVTQSSRYLVKRTGEKVFLECVQDMDHENMFWYRQDPGLGLRLIYFSYDVKMKEKGDIPEGYSVSREKKERFSLILESASTNQTSMYLCASSPGVQPQHFGDGTRLSIL.

CDR3 in amino acids: CASSSRQGLSHEQFF. CDR3 DNA: TGTGCCAGCTCATCCCGACAGGGGTTGAGCCATGAGCAGTTCTTC. V is TRBV6-5 and J is TRBJ2-1, with 8 bases matching TRBD1. Trimming at V came to 8 bases and at J to 8 bases, leaving 14 bases not matched to a gene. The V gene's germline CDR1 is MNHEY and CDR2 SVGAGI. This CDR3 contains 15 residues.

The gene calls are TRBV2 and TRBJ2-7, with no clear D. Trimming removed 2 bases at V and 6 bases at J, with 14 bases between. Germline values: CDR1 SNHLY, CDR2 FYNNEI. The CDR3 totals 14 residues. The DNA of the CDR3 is TGTGCCAGCAGTGAAATAGTTAGCCTAGGCGAGCAGTACTTC. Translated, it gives CASSEIVSLGEQYF.

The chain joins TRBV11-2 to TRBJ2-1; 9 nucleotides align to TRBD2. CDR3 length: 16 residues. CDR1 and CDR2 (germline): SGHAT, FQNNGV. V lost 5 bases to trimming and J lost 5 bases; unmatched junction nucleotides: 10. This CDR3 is CASSLVAGDWHNEQFF. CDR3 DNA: TGTGCCAGCAGCCTAGTAGCGGGAGATTGGCACAATGAGCAGTTCTTC.

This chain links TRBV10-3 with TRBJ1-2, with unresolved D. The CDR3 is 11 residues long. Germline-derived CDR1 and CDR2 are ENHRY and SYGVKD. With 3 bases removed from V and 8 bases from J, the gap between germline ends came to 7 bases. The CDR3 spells CAISDFAGYTF. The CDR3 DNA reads TGTGCCATCAGTGACTTTGCGGGCTACACCTTC.

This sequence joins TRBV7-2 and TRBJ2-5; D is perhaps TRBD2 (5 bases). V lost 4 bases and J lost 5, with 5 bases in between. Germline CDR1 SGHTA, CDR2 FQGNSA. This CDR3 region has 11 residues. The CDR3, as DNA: TGTGCCAGCAGCTGGAGGGAGACCCAGTACTTC. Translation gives CASSWRETQYF.

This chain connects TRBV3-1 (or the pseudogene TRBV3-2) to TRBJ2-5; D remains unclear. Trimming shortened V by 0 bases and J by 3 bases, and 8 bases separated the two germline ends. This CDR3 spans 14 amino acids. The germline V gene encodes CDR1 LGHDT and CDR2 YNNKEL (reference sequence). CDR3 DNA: TGTGCCAGCAGCCAAGATCTCCGGGAAGAGACCCAGTACTTC. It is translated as CASSQDLREETQYF.

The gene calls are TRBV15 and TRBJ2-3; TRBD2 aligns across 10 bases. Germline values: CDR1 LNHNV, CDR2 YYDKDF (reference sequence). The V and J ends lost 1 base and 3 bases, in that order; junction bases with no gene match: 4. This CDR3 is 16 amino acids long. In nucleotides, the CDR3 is TGTGCCACCAGCAGAGGCACTAGCGGGACGACAGATACGCAGTATTTT. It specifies CATSRGTSGTTDTQYF.

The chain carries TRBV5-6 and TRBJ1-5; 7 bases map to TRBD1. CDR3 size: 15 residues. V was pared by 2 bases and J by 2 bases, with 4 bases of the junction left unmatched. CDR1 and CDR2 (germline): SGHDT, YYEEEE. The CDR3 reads CASSFRQGGNQPQHF. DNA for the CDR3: TGTGCCAGCAGCTTTCGACAGGGCGGCAATCAGCCCCAGCATTTT.

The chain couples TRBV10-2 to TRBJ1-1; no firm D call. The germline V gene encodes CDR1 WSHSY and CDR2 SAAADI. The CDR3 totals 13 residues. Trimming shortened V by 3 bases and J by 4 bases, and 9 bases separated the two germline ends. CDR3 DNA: TGCGCCAGCAGTGATCGGGGAGCCACTGAAGCTTTCTTT. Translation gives CASSDRGATEAFF.

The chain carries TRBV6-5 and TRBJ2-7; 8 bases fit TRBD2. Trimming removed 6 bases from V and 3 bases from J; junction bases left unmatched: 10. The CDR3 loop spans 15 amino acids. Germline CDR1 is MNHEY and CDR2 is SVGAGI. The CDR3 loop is CASSRPGGENYEQYF. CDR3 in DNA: TGTGCCAGCAGCCGGCCCGGGGGGGAGAACTACGAGCAGTACTTC.

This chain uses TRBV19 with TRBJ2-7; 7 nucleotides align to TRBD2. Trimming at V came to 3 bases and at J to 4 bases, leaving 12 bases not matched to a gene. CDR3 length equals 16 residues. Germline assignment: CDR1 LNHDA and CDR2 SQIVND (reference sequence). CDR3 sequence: CASSILGGSESYEQYF. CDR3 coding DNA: TGTGCCAGTAGTATTTTGGGCGGGAGTGAATCGTACGAGCAGTACTTC.

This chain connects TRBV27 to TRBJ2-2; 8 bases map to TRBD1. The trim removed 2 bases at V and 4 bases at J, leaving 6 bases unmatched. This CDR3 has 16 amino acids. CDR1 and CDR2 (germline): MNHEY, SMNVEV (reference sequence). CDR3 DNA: TGTGCCAGCAGTTTAGGGGCAGGGGGCCTCACCGGGGAGCTGTTTTTT. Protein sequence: CASSLGAGGLTGELFF.

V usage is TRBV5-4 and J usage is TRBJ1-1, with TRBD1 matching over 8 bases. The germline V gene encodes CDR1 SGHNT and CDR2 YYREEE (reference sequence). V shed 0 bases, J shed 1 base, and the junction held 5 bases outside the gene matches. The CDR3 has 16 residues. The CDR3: CASSLGQGRRNTEAFF. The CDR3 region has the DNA TGTGCCAGCAGCTTGGGACAGGGGCGAAGGAACACTGAAGCTTTCTTT.

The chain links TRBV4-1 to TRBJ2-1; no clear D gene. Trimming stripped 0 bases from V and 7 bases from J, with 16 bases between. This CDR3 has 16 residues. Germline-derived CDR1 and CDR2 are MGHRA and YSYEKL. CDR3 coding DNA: TGCGCCAGCAGCCAAGAATATCCGACTGCGTGGAATGAGCAGTTCTTC. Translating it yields CASSQEYPTAWNEQFF.

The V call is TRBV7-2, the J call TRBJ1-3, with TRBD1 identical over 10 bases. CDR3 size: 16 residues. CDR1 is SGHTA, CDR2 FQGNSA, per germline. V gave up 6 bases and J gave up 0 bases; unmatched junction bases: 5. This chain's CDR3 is CASRRTGGSSGNTIYF. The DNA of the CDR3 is TGTGCCAGCAGAAGGACAGGGGGTTCCTCTGGAAACACCATATATTTT.

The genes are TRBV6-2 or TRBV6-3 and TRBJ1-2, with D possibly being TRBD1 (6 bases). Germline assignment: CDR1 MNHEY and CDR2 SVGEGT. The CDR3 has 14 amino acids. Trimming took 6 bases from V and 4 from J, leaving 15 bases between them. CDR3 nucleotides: TGTGCCAGCAGCTATCAGGGGACGGGCTATGGCTACACCTTC. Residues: CASSYQGTGYGYTF.

The CDR3 DNA follows: TGTGCCAGTAGACGAGCGGGCCAGAACCAAGAGACCCAGTACTTC. It encodes CASRRAGQNQETQYF. V and J are TRBV19 and TRBJ2-5, with a weak D call TRBD2 (6 bases). V was trimmed by 6 bases and J by 0 bases, leaving 14 bases between them. Germline V CDR1 and CDR2: LNHDA, SQIVND (reference sequence). The CDR3 has 15 residues. Drawing the rest from reference TRBV19 and TRBJ2-5, the complete variable domain is DGGITQSPKYLFRKEGQNVTLSCEQNLNHDAMYWYRQDPGQGLRLIYYSQIVNDFQKGDIAEGYSVSREKKESFPLTVTSAQKNPTAFYLCASRRAGQNQETQYFGPGTRLLVL.

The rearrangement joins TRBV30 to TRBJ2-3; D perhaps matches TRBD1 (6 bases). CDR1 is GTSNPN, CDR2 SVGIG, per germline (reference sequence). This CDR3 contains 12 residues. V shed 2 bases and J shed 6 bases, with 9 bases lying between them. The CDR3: CAWSRQDDTQYF. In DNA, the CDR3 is TGTGCCTGGAGTCGACAGGATGATACGCAGTATTTT. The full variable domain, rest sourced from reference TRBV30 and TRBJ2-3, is SQTIHQWPATLVQPVGSPLSLECTVEGTSNPNLYWYRQAAGRGLQLLFYSVGIGQISSEVPQNLSASRPQDRQFILSSKKLLLSDSGFYLCAWSRQDDTQYFGPGTRLTVL.